A selection of T cell receptor beta chains follows, all from one sample in a study of shared clonotypes between healthy human individuals. Here immunoSEQ multiplex PCR was the method, and the copy in TCRdb shows in-frame clones only, minus some. This table has 700,000 to 950,000 clones, 90% to 97% appearing once. Material: naive CD8+ T cells sorted from blood. The receptors shown here come from a man aged 30 to 39 in good health. CDR3s include the opening cysteine and the closing phenylalanine or tryptophan. The order of the fields is clone size, J gene, D gene, V gene, CDR3 protein, CDR3 DNA. A D gene is named only where the DNA matches it firmly. Size is stated for part of the rows, as once, few or many counts, or as a class when the clone is expanded.

once | TRBJ2-5 | NA | TRBV6-5 | CASSTPSAQETQYF | TGTGCCAGCAGCACCCCTAGCGCTCAAGAGACCCAGTACTTC
NA | TRBJ2-7 | TRBD2 | TRBV11-2 | CASSHPSGRGGVSYEQYF | TGTGCCAGCAGCCATCCCAGCGGGAGAGGGGGGGTCTCCTACGAGCAGTACTTC
NA | TRBJ2-3 | NA | TRBV7-9 | CASSRTPGVLSTDTQYF | TGTGCCAGCAGCCGAACTCCGGGGGTGCTTAGCACAGATACGCAGTATTTT
NA | TRBJ2-3 | TRBD2 | TRBV7-8 | CASSLVLSGMGDTQYF | TGTGCCAGCAGCTTAGTCCTAAGCGGGATGGGAGATACGCAGTATTTT
NA | TRBJ2-2 | TRBD2 | TRBV7-8 | CASSLGAGPNTGELFF | TGTGCCAGCAGCTTAGGAGCGGGACCGAACACCGGGGAGCTGTTTTTT
NA | TRBJ2-7 | NA | TRBV2 | CASRGREASYEQYF | TGTGCCAGCAGGGGGCGGGAAGCCAGCTACGAGCAGTACTTC
NA | TRBJ1-2 | NA | TRBV27 | CASSLPGGNYGYTF | TGTGCCAGCAGTTTGCCAGGCGGCAACTATGGCTACACCTTC
NA | TRBJ2-7 | NA | TRBV19 | CASSTTLFYEQYF | TGTGCCAGTAGTACGACACTTTTCTACGAGCAGTACTTC
NA | TRBJ1-2 | NA | TRBV7-9 | CASSLARAPYYGYTF | TGTGCCAGCAGCTTAGCCAGGGCTCCCTACTATGGCTACACCTTC
once | TRBJ1-5 | NA | TRBV27 | CASSLLGSNQPQHF | TGTGCCAGCAGTTTATTAGGGTCTAATCAGCCCCAGCATTTT
NA | TRBJ2-3 | NA | TRBV9 | CASSVVVGVADTQYF | TGTGCCAGCAGCGTAGTGGTGGGAGTGGCAGATACGCAGTATTTT
NA | TRBJ2-7 | NA | TRBV19 | CASSPSAEIIYEQYF | TGTGCCAGTAGCCCCTCGGCAGAGATTATCTACGAGCAGTACTTC
NA | TRBJ2-3 | TRBD2 | TRBV7-6 | CASSGASGSADTQYF | TGTGCCAGCAGCGGGGCTAGCGGGAGCGCAGATACGCAGTATTTT
NA | TRBJ1-1 | NA | TRBV11-3 | CASSLGDRAEAFF | TGTGCCAGCAGCTTAGGAGATCGGGCAGAAGCTTTCTTT
NA | TRBJ1-1 | NA | TRBV7-6 | CASSSGMNTEAFF | TGTGCCAGCAGCTCAGGGATGAACACTGAAGCTTTCTTT
NA | TRBJ2-7 | NA | TRBV18 | CASSPPARAILNEQYF | TGTGCCAGCTCACCACCAGCTAGAGCTATTCTTAACGAGCAGTACTTC
NA | TRBJ2-1 | NA | TRBV5-1 | CASSLGGLASSYNEQFF | TGCGCCAGCAGCTTGGGGGGGCTCGCAAGCTCCTACAATGAGCAGTTCTTC
NA | TRBJ2-1 | NA | TRBV7-8 | CASSSTNPTYYNEQFF | TGTGCCAGCAGCTCCACGAACCCGACTTATTACAATGAGCAGTTCTTC
NA | TRBJ1-1 | NA | TRBV25-1 | CASSRFRGTEAFF | TGTGCCAGCAGTCGCTTCCGGGGCACTGAAGCTTTCTTT
once | TRBJ1-3 | NA | TRBV7-8 | CASSWEARELSGNTIYF | TGTGCCAGCAGCTGGGAGGCCAGGGAATTATCTGGAAACACCATATATTTT
NA | TRBJ2-7 | TRBD2 | TRBV11-2 | CASSVTSGRTYEQYF | TGTGCCAGCAGCGTAACTAGCGGGAGAACCTACGAGCAGTACTTC
NA | TRBJ2-7 | NA | TRBV7-9 | CASSYSDYEQYF | TGTGCCAGCAGCTACTCGGACTACGAGCAGTACTTC
NA | TRBJ1-3 | NA | TRBV4-3 | CASSQDHISGNTIYF | TGCGCCAGCAGCCAAGATCACATCTCTGGAAACACCATATATTTT
NA | TRBJ2-7 | TRBD1 | TRBV27 | CASSFLGTDRHEQYF | TGTGCCAGCAGTTTTCTCGGGACAGACCGTCACGAGCAGTACTTC
NA | TRBJ2-4 | TRBD2 | TRBV19 | CASLVSGGNIQYF | TGTGCCAGTCTCGTCTCGGGAGGAAACATTCAGTACTTC
NA | TRBJ1-5 | TRBD1 | TRBV19 | CASQDGQETWSQPQHF | TGTGCCAGCCAGGACGGACAGGAGACATGGTCTCAGCCCCAGCATTTT
NA | TRBJ2-1 | TRBD2 | TRBV5-1 | CASSLVLASHEQFF | TGCGCCAGCAGCTTGGTACTAGCGTCCCATGAGCAGTTCTTC
few | TRBJ2-7 | TRBD2 | TRBV28 | CASSLTTSGSWFSRYEQYF | TGTGCCAGCAGCCTAACTACTAGCGGGAGTTGGTTCAGCCGCTACGAGCAGTACTTC
once | TRBJ2-7 | NA | TRBV11-2 | CASSLGLGTGIGQYF | TGTGCCAGCAGCTTAGGACTAGGAACAGGGATTGGGCAGTACTTC
NA | TRBJ1-5 | NA | TRBV5-1 | CASSFGQNSNQPQHF | TGCGCCAGCAGCTTCGGACAGAATAGCAATCAGCCCCAGCATTTT
NA | TRBJ2-3 | TRBD2 | TRBV4-1 | CASSQLVLAGDTDTQYF | TGCGCCAGCAGCCAGCTTGTACTAGCGGGAGACACAGATACGCAGTATTTT
NA | TRBJ1-3 | NA | TRBV18 | CASSPPGGSTLSGNTIYF | TGTGCCAGCTCACCACCCGGGGGTTCTACTCTCTCTGGAAACACCATATATTTT
NA | TRBJ2-5 | TRBD1 | TRBV5-1 | CASSRGTVGDNQYQETQYF | TGCGCCAGCAGCCGTGGGACAGTGGGGGACAACCAGTACCAAGAGACCCAGTACTTC
NA | TRBJ2-1 | NA | TRBV9 | CASSVTLTNEQFF | TGTGCCAGCAGCGTAACCCTTACCAATGAGCAGTTCTTC
NA | TRBJ1-2 | NA | TRBV5-1 | CASSLEGLGYTF | TGCGCCAGCAGCTTGGAGGGTCTGGGCTACACCTTC
NA | TRBJ2-7 | NA | TRBV28 | CASSDSGQSYYEQYF | TGTGCCAGCAGCGATAGCGGACAGTCTTACTACGAGCAGTACTTC
NA | TRBJ2-1 | NA | TRBV19 | CASSIDRYPYNNEQFF | TGTGCCAGTAGTATAGACAGGTACCCCTACAACAATGAGCAGTTCTTC
NA | TRBJ1-2 | TRBD1 | TRBV9 | CASSRGQGGYGYTF | TGTGCCAGCAGCCGAGGACAGGGCGGCTATGGCTACACCTTC
NA | TRBJ2-7 | TRBD2 | TRBV5-5 | CASSPRVGREAFKEQYF | TGTGCCAGCAGCCCCAGGGTTGGACGGGAGGCCTTTAAAGAGCAGTACTTC
NA | TRBJ2-1 | TRBD1 | TRBV13 | CASSLAGQGGASHEQFF | TGTGCCAGCAGCTTAGCAGGACAGGGTGGAGCCTCCCATGAGCAGTTCTTC